These T cell receptor beta chains were read from a single sample in a study of tumor-infiltrating lymphocytes in primary liver carcinoma. One entry per CDR3 protein, called by TCRdb with MiXCR from the multiplex PCR reads. Here the sample spans approximately 100,000 distinct CDR3 sequences, 65% to 75% being singletons. Sequences were obtained from liver tumor tissue from sampling region 2. The receptors derive from a woman aged 60-75 years with primary liver carcinoma and hepatitis B virus infection. Each CDR3 is given with its conserved first and last residue. Fields, in order: J gene, V gene, D gene, clone size, CDR3 DNA, CDR3 protein. D genes are given only for firm matches. Clone sizes are given selectively: once, few, many, or a class where the clone is expanded.

>TRBJ2-1|TRBV5-1|NA|NA
TGCGCCAGCAGCTTGCGCGCGGCGGCGAATAGGAATGTGCAGTTCTTC
CASSLRAAANRNVQFF
>TRBJ1-1|TRBV11-2|NA|NA
TGTGGTAGCAGCTTTCATGGTGGGACTGAAGCTCTCTTT
CGSSFHGGTEALF
>TRBJ2-7|TRBV7-9|TRBD2|NA
TGTACCAGCAGTTCCCGGACTAGACCCTACGAGCAGTACTTC
CTSSSRTRPYEQYF
>TRBJ2-5|TRBV5-6|NA|many
TGTGCCAGCAGCTTGTATACGGTGGGGTTGGAGACCCAGTACTTC
CASSLYTVGLETQYF
>TRBJ2-2|TRBV6-1|NA|many
TGTGCCAGCAGTGAAGGGGATCTGTACACCGGGGAGCTGTTTTTT
CASSEGDLYTGELFF
>TRBJ1-1|TRBV6-6|TRBD1|NA
TGTGCCAGCAGTTACCTGGGGACAGGGTCTTGGGGTACTGAAGCTCTCTTT
CASSYLGTGSWGTEALF
>TRBJ2-7|TRBV6-2/TRBV6-3|NA|NA
TGTGCCAACAGTTACCCTCGGAGTAGCGTCTACGAGCAGTACTTC
CANSYPRSSVYEQYF
>TRBJ1-1|TRBV29-1|NA|NA
TGCAGCGTTGATGAGGGGTCGGCTTTCTTT
CSVDEGSAFF
>TRBJ1-6|TRBV11-2|NA|NA
TGTGCCATCAGCTTTGTGATGAACTCACCCCTCCACTTT
CAISFVMNSPLHF
>TRBJ2-2|TRBV4-1|NA|NA
TGCGCCAGCGGACAAGCCACAGGGTTGGCCGGGGAGCTGTTTTTT
CASGQATGLAGELFF
>TRBJ2-3|TRBV11-2|TRBD2|NA
TGTACCAGCAACTCGGGACTAGCGGGACCAAATACGCAGTATTTT
CTSNSGLAGPNTQYF
>TRBJ2-1|TRBV11-1|NA|NA
TGTGCCAGTAGCTTAGAATCCCATGAGCAGTTCTTC
CASSLESHEQFF
>TRBJ2-5|TRBV29-1|NA|NA
TGCAGCTCTTACTCTTCGGCGTTACAAGAGACCCAGTACTTC
CSSYSSALQETQYF
>TRBJ2-5|TRBV6-5|TRBD2|NA
TGTGCCTGCAGTTACTGTAGACTAGCGGGAGGGCCTGTTCGGACCCAGTACTTC
CACSYCRLAGGPVRTQYF
>TRBJ2-3|TRBV7-9|NA|few
TGTGCCAGCAGCTTAGATGGGGGCCATATGCAGTATTTT
CASSLDGGHMQYF
>TRBJ2-3|TRBV29-1|TRBD2|NA
TGCAGCGTTGGCGGGACTAGCGTAGAGGGGAGAGATACACAGTATTTT
CSVGGTSVEGRDTQYF
>TRBJ2-5|TRBV28|TRBD1|many
TGTGCCAGCCACCGACAGGGTAGGGCGGAGACCCAGTACTTC
CASHRQGRAETQYF
>TRBJ2-1|TRBV11-2|TRBD1|few
TGTGTCAGCAGTTTACGACCGGGACAGAGGTTCTACAATGAGCAGTTCTTC
CVSSLRPGQRFYNEQFF
>TRBJ1-5|TRBV4-1|NA|many
TGCGCCAGCAGCCAAGAACCCGGCGGGCGCAATCAGCCCCAGCATTTT
CASSQEPGGRNQPQHF
>TRBJ2-3|TRBV13|NA|NA
TGTACCAGCAGCCAGGAGCTCCGGAAGGGGAGTACAGATACGCAGTATTTT
CTSSQELRKGSTDTQYF
>TRBJ1-1|TRBV11-2|NA|NA
TGTGCCAGCAGCGCGACATGGGGTGGTGGTAAAGACACTGAAGCTTTCTTT
CASSATWGGGKDTEAFF
>TRBJ2-7|TRBV29-1|TRBD2|many
TGCAGCGTTTCATTCACTAGCGGGGGTTACTCGGACTACGAGCAGTACTTC
CSVSFTSGGYSDYEQYF
>TRBJ2-7|TRBV28|TRBD1|many
TGTGCCAGCAGAAGACAGGGGAGACACGAGCAGTACTTC
CASRRQGRHEQYF
>TRBJ2-1|TRBV12-5|TRBD2|many
TGTGCTAGTGGTCCCGGACTAGCGGGAGGTTTCGATGAGCAGTTCTTC
CASGPGLAGGFDEQFF
>TRBJ2-1|TRBV29-1|NA|NA
TGCAGGGTTGCGCCCAGGGGAACCTACAATGAGCGGTTCTTC
CRVAPRGTYNERFF
>TRBJ2-1|TRBV10-3|NA|many
TGTGCCATCAGTGAGAACCCCGGAACAGGGTGGGAGTTCTTC
CAISENPGTGWEFF
>TRBJ1-2|TRBV6-6|NA|once
TGTGTCAGCACCCCGTACGAAGAAGGCTACACCTTC
CVSTPYEEGYTF